Listed here are 21 T cell receptor beta chains from one sample, sequenced in a study of blood T cell repertoires in COVID-19. Profiling relied on immunoSEQ multiplex PCR, and the TCRdb table lists in-frame clones only, not all of them. Found here are about 98,000 clones, roughly 80% of them singletons; the top ten hold roughly 10%. The specimen was peripheral blood. These receptors were collected from a woman aged 80 or over with acute or convalescent COVID-19.

This chain links TRBV24-1 with TRBJ1-5; D may be TRBD1 (5 bases). Germline CDR1 reads KGHDR; CDR2 reads SFDVKD. The CDR3 consists of 17 residues. Trimming cost V 2 bases and J 1 base, with 14 bases left between them. CDR3: CATSDSQAGISNQPQHF. In nucleotides, the CDR3 is TGTGCCACCAGTGATTCACAGGCAGGCATAAGCAATCAGCCCCAGCATTTT.

In DNA, the CDR3 is TGTGCCAGCACGGCGGGTACTAGCGGTAGCACAGATACGCAGTATTTT. It specifies CASTAGTSGSTDTQYF. This sequence joins TRBV5-4 and TRBJ2-3, with 8 bases lining up with TRBD2. Looked up from germline, CDR1 is SGHNT and CDR2 is YYREEE (reference sequence). The CDR3 length is 16 residues. The ends lost 6 bases at V and 0 bases at J; junction bases unmatched: 9.

The rearrangement joins TRBV7-2 to TRBJ1-1, with a possible D match to TRBD1 (5 bases). The ends were cut back, 7 bases at V and 4 bases at J, with 22 bases in the middle. The CDR3 is made up of 16 amino acids. Germline CDR1 reads SGHTA; CDR2 reads FQGNSA. CDR3 region: CASKVYMAAGFTEAFF. The CDR3 region has the DNA TGTGCCAGCAAAGTTTACATGGCCGCAGGGTTCACTGAAGCTTTCTTT.

This clone has only one observation. The chain has TRBV5-5 and TRBJ2-7; maybe TRBD2 (6 bases). CDR3 size: 15 residues. Germline assignment: CDR1 SGHKS and CDR2 YYEKEE (reference sequence). The V end was cut by 6 bases, the J end by 6 bases, with 22 bases between. The CDR3 is CASTPFGRGWFEQYF. CDR3 nucleotides: TGTGCCAGCACCCCGTTTGGGCGGGGATGGTTCGAGCAGTACTTC.

This clone was counted between two and nine times. CDR3 sequence (DNA): TGTGCCTGGAGTTCGTCTGGGGCCAACGTCCTGACTTTC. Protein: CAWSSSGANVLTF. This chain uses TRBV30 with TRBJ2-6; the D is unclear. CDR1 and CDR2 from the germline V gene are GTSNPN and SVGIG (reference sequence). This CDR3 is built from 13 residues. Trimming took off 2 bases at V and 1 base at J, with 3 bases between the two ends. Together with reference TRBV30 and TRBJ2-6, the CDR3 gives the full variable domain: SQTIHQWPATLVQPVGSPLSLECTVEGTSNPNLYWYRQAAGRGLQLLFYSVGIGQISSEVPQNLSASRPQDRQFILSSKKLLLSDSGFYLCAWSSSGANVLTFGAGSRLTVL.

V and J are TRBV27 and TRBJ1-6; the match to TRBD1 covers 8 bases. CDR3 size: 15 residues. The ends lost 6 bases at V and 7 bases at J; junction bases unmatched: 8. The germline CDR1 and CDR2 sequences are MNHEY and SMNVEV (reference sequence). CDR3 loop: CASRANRGKNSPLHF. The CDR3 nucleotides read TGTGCCAGCAGGGCAAACAGGGGGAAGAATTCACCCCTCCACTTT.

A single count supports this clone. The J gene is TRBJ1-5, the V gene TRBV6-1; D is possibly TRBD1 (6 bases). Germline V lookup: CDR1 MNHNS, CDR2 SASEGT. This CDR3 contains 16 residues. Trimming shortened V by 2 bases and J by 3 bases, and 14 bases separated the two germline ends. The CDR3 DNA is TGTGCCAGCAGTGAACAGGGACATAGTAACAATCAGCCCCAGCATTTT. Translating gives CASSEQGHSNNQPQHF.

This chain uses TRBV28 with TRBJ1-6, with 8 bases aligning to TRBD1. Germline V gives CDR1 MDHEN, CDR2 SYDVKM. Germline trimming cut 1 base from V and 7 bases from J; bases unmatched to any gene: 3. This CDR3 has 15 amino acids. CDR3 bases: TGTGCCAGCAGTTTATTCCGGACAGGGAATTCACCCCTCCACTTT. Protein product: CASSLFRTGNSPLHF. The full variable domain, rest sourced from reference TRBV28 and TRBJ1-6, is DVKVTQSSRYLVKRTGEKVFLECVQDMDHENMFWYRQDPGLGLRLIYFSYDVKMKEKGDIPEGYSVSREKKERFSLILESASTNQTSMYLCASSLFRTGNSPLHFGNGTRLTVT.

J is TRBJ1-2 and V is TRBV3-1 (or the pseudogene TRBV3-2), with no clear D. V was trimmed by 1 base and J by 4 bases, leaving 7 bases between them. Germline V gene sequence: CDR1 LGHDT, CDR2 YNNKEL (reference sequence). There are 13 residues in the CDR3. This CDR3 is CASSQGRIYGYTF. CDR3 nucleotide sequence: TGTGCCAGCAGCCAAGGCAGGATCTATGGCTACACCTTC.

The chain employs TRBV2 and TRBJ1-3, with TRBD1 identical over 7 bases. V shed 6 bases, J shed 4 bases, and the junction held 0 bases outside the gene matches. CDR3 size: 12 residues. CDR1 is SNHLY, CDR2 FYNNEI, per germline. CDR3 sequence reads: CASRTGGNTIYF. The DNA of the CDR3 is TGTGCCAGCAGGACAGGGGGAAACACCATATATTTT.

The chain is built from TRBV7-2 and TRBJ2-7; weak D call: TRBD2 (6 bases). V was shortened by 7 bases and J by 2 bases, with 18 bases between the two germline ends. The germline CDR1 and CDR2 sequences are SGHTA and FQGNSA. The CDR3 covers 15 residues. The CDR3 region is CASKMGGAGTYEQYF. CDR3 coding DNA: TGTGCCAGCAAGATGGGCGGTGCGGGAACCTACGAGCAGTACTTC.

The DNA of the CDR3 is TGTGCCACCAGCAGAGATTTAAAAGGGGGCAATGAAAAACTGTTTTTT. Translation: CATSRDLKGGNEKLFF. The V call is TRBV15, the J call TRBJ1-4, with 7 nucleotides matching TRBD1. J was trimmed by 5 bases and V by 0 bases; bases with no gene match: 6. The length of the CDR3 is 16 residues. Looked up from germline, CDR1 is LNHNV and CDR2 is YYDKDF (reference sequence).

The table lists this clone with a few counts. The V and J genes are TRBV27 and TRBJ2-1; D is possibly TRBD2 (6 bases). The CDR3 covers 15 residues. Germline V gene sequence: CDR1 MNHEY, CDR2 SMNVEV (reference sequence). Between the trimmed V and J ends, which lost 5 bases and 5 bases, there was a span of 16 bases. The CDR3 here is CASSPQGLLNNEQFF. CDR3 in DNA: TGTGCCAGCAGTCCCCAGGGACTTTTGAACAATGAGCAGTTCTTC.

The V gene is TRBV4-1, the J gene TRBJ1-6; TRBD1 matches at 9 bases. Germline V gene sequence: CDR1 MGHRA, CDR2 YSYEKL. V gave up 1 base and J gave up 7 bases; unmatched junction bases: 8. The CDR3 extends over 17 amino acids. The CDR3 DNA sequence: TGCGCCAGCAGCCAAGGGTTGAGGGGACAGGGAAATTCACCCCTCCACTTT. Protein sequence: CASSQGLRGQGNSPLHF.

This clone was picked up one time. The rearrangement joins TRBV20-1 to TRBJ1-4; perhaps TRBD1 as D (6 bases). V dropped 3 bases and J dropped 4 bases, with 12 bases sitting between them. This CDR3 spans 14 amino acids. Germline values: CDR1 DFQATT, CDR2 SNEGSKA (reference sequence). The CDR3 sequence is CSASYGGSNEKLFF. The DNA of the CDR3 is TGCAGTGCTAGTTATGGGGGCAGTAATGAAAAACTGTTTTTT.

The chain combines TRBV9 with TRBJ1-4; 8 nucleotides match TRBD1. After removal of 0 bases from V and 7 bases from J, the junction contained 5 bases not matched to a gene. Germline V gene sequence: CDR1 SGDLS, CDR2 YYNGEE. CDR3 size: 15 residues. In nucleotides, the CDR3 is TGTGCCAGCAGCGTAGCAGGCAGGGGGCCTGAAAAACTGTTTTTT. It yields the protein CASSVAGRGPEKLFF.

This clone occurred a few times. This sequence joins TRBV7-9 and TRBJ1-1; D not certain. The germline V and J ends were trimmed by 5 bases and 4 bases, with 11 bases remaining between them. Germline V gives CDR1 SEHNR, CDR2 FQNEAQ (reference sequence). The CDR3 runs 13 residues. The DNA for the CDR3 is TGTGCCAGCAGCCCGCAGGTAACCACTGAAGCTTTCTTT. Its protein product is CASSPQVTTEAFF.

The chain combines TRBV24-1 with TRBJ2-5; D is unresolved. Germline V lookup: CDR1 KGHDR, CDR2 SFDVKD. The V end was cut by 3 bases, the J end by 5 bases, with 12 bases between. CDR3 length equals 14 residues. The CDR3 DNA reads as TGTGCCACCAGTGATCTGGGTAGAGCGGAGACCCAGTACTTC. Translation gives CATSDLGRAETQYF.

The CDR3 here is CASSLGTGPYDTEAFF. The DNA for the CDR3 is TGCGCCAGCAGCTTGGGAACAGGGCCTTATGACACTGAAGCTTTCTTT. The rearrangement links TRBV5-1 to TRBJ1-1, with D possibly matching TRBD1 (6 bases). Trimming cost V 0 bases and J 3 bases, with 15 bases left between them. This CDR3 has 16 amino acids. Germline values: CDR1 SGHRS, CDR2 YFSETQ.

This clone was seen once. V is TRBV28 and J is TRBJ1-2, with a possible D match to TRBD1 (6 bases). The germline V gene encodes CDR1 MDHEN and CDR2 SYDVKM. V lost 4 bases, J lost 6 bases, and 15 bases lay in between. The CDR3 length is 14 residues. The CDR3 sequence: CASSSTGSTNGYTF. The CDR3 nucleotides read TGTGCCAGCAGTTCAACAGGGTCTACGAATGGCTACACCTTC.

The V and J genes are TRBV29-1 and TRBJ2-4; D might be TRBD2 (6 bases). Germline CDR1 SQVTM, CDR2 ANQGSEA. CDR3 size: 15 residues. V was shortened by 0 bases and J by 0 bases, with 9 bases between the two germline ends. The CDR3 loop is CSVEEGRGAKNIQYF. The CDR3 DNA sequence: TGCAGCGTTGAAGAAGGGCGGGGAGCCAAAAACATTCAGTACTTC.